This T cell receptor (beta chain) was captured by sequencing in a study of T cell repertoires in cytomegalovirus infection. Turning to the study itself: It can be stated that public TCR beta signatures indicated CMV infection as well as a matching HLA type. General study results and limits: Across the ex vivo response, the dominant clonotypes were HLA-C-restricted CMV-specific TCR beta clonotypes. Carriers of CMV and the relevant HLA type were discriminated by public TCR beta frequency.

TCRdb used MiXCR to reprocess the reads, holding one entry per CDR3 protein. Here the sample spans some 240,000 distinct CDR3 sequences, around 15% being singletons. This clonotype was seen once. Its antigen is still unknown. A junction boundary mismatches the germline segment, possibly from a read error. Germline V CDR1 and CDR2: MGHRA, YSYEKL. The CDR3 is made up of 12 amino acids. The chain carries TRBV4-1 and TRBJ2-1, with D hard to call. The TCR originated in a human donor in good health (CMV status not recorded). Some clones in this sample may be carry-over from other donors' samples. Sequencing was done on a sample of CD8+ T cells from PBMCs. The CDR3 nucleotides are TGCGCCAGCAGCCAAGAAGGCAATGAGCAGCTCTTC. It translates to CASSQEGNEQLF.